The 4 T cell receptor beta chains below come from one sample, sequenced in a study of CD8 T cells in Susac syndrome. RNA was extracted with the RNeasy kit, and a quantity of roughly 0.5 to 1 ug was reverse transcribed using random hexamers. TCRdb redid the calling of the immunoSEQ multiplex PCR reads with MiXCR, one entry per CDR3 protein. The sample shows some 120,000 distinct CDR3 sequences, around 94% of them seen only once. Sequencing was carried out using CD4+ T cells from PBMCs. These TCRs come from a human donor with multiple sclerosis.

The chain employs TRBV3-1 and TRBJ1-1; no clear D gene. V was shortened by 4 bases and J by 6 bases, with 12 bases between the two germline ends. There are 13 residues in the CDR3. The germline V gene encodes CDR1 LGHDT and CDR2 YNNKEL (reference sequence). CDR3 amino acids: CASSPRGVAEAFF. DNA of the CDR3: TGTGCCAGCAGCCCCCGCGGGGTGGCTGAAGCTTTCTTT.

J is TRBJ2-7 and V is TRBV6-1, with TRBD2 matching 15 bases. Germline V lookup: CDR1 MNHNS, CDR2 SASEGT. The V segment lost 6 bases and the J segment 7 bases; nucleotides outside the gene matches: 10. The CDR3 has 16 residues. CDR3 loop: CASSRTSGGAVGEQYF. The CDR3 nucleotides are TGTGCCAGCAGCCGGACTAGCGGGGGGGCTGTCGGAGAGCAGTACTTC.

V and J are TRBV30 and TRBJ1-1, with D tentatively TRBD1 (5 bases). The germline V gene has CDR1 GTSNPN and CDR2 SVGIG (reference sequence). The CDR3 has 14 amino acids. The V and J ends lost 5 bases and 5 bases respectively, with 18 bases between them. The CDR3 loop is CAWSRGDLRTEAFF. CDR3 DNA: TGTGCCTGGTCACGAGGGGACCTTAGGACTGAAGCTTTCTTT.

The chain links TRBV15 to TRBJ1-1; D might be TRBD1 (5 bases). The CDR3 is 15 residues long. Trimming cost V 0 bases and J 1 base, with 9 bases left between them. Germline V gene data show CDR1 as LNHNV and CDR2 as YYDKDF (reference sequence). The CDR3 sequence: CATSREGAGNTEAFF. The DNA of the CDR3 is TGTGCCACCAGCAGAGAAGGGGCGGGGAACACTGAAGCTTTCTTT.